This T cell receptor beta chain is from a study of human T cells and chemical hapten exposure. One entry per CDR3 protein results from TCRdb running MiXCR on the RACE reads. Of a few hundred thousand distinct CDR3 sequences in the sample, 5.5% were seen once. Time point meaning: pre-sensitization, week 0. The treatment is: therapeutic diphenylcyclopropenone sensitization with weekly scalp DPC. The source was whole blood, collected in connection with sensitization to the hapten diphenylcyclopropenone (DPC). This receptor was obtained from a woman under 30 with alopecia areata. Some clones in this sample may be carry-over from other donors' samples.

CDR3 sequence reads: CASRRQGAFF. The CDR3 nucleotides are TGTGCCAGCAGACGACAGGGAGCTTTCTTT. The chain employs TRBV27 and TRBJ1-1; TRBD1 matches at 7 bases. CDR3 length: 10 amino acids. CDR1 and CDR2 from the germline V gene are MNHEY and SMNVEV (reference sequence). Losses at the gene ends were 6 bases for V and 10 bases for J; bases not matched to a gene: 2.